This T cell receptor beta chain appears in the sequencing data of a study of blood T cell dynamics during melanoma immunotherapy. A fixed DNA input of around 0.35 ug was used per bulk PBMC sample. Sequenced by immunoSEQ multiplex PCR; TCRdb stores in-frame clones only, minus some. Of about 15,000 clones listed, about 83% are singletons. Time point reported: pre-treatment baseline. Prior systemic cancer therapy, immunosuppressant use and other active malignancies excluded patients. Germline V gives CDR1 MNHEY, CDR2 SVGAGI. CDR3 length equals 13 residues. With 7 bases removed from V and 7 bases from J, the gap between germline ends came to 16 bases.

The specimen comprised blood, sampled from a patient treated with checkpoint blockade. The sequence came from a human donor with melanoma. The chain uses TRBV6-5 and TRBJ2-5, with D perhaps being TRBD1 or TRBD2 (6 bases each). CDR3 coding DNA: TGTGCCAGCAACGACAGGAGGGTGGGGACCCAGTACTTC. Translated: CASNDRRVGTQYF.